This is a list of T cell receptor beta chains from one sample in a study of cytomegalovirus exposure and HLA in healthy donors. Assay: immunoSEQ multiplex PCR; the TCRdb copy retains only in-frame clones and omits some. Of some 100,000 clones listed, about nine tenths are singletons. Material for sequencing was PBMCs. Receptor source: a man aged 18 to 29 in good health and CMV-seropositive. Both conserved end residues are part of each CDR3. A D gene is named only where the DNA matches it firmly. Not every row has a clone size; where given, it reads once, few, many or a size class.

j_call d_call clone_size v_call cdr3_nt cdr3_aa
TRBJ1-1 . . TRBV5-4 TGTGCCAGCAGCTCTCAAGCTAACACTGAAGCTTTCTTT CASSSQANTEAFF
TRBJ2-5 . . TRBV19 TGTGCCAGTAGTCCTGGGGGGGCCAGAGAGACCCAGTACTTC CASSPGGARETQYF
TRBJ2-4 TRBD2 . TRBV10-3 TGTGCCACCAGGGGCGGGGGGGCGGCCAAAAACATTCAGTACTTC CATRGGGAAKNIQYF
TRBJ1-1 . few TRBV14 TGTGCCAGCAGCCGCCAACTGGGAGAAAACACTGAAGCTTTCTTT CASSRQLGENTEAFF
TRBJ1-1 . . TRBV18 TGTGCCAGCTCACCAGGGTTAGGGAGATTAAACACTGAAGCTTTCTTT CASSPGLGRLNTEAFF
TRBJ1-4 . . TRBV6-5 TGTGCCAGCAGTTTTGGGGCGCGTGATGAAAAACTGTTTTTT CASSFGARDEKLFF
TRBJ1-2 . . TRBV4-1 TGCGCCAGCAGCCAAGGAGACAGCTATGGTGGCTACACCTTC CASSQGDSYGGYTF
TRBJ2-7 . . TRBV28 TGTGCCAGCAGACACCAGGGGACGACCAGCTCCTACGAGCAGTACTTC CASRHQGTTSSYEQYF
TRBJ1-1 . . TRBV6-4 TGTGCCAGCTCCAACCAGCGGGACACTGAAGCTTTCTTT CASSNQRDTEAFF
TRBJ2-7 . . TRBV25-1 TGTGCCAGCAGTGGTAGGCGGGCCACCTACGAGCAGTACTTC CASSGRRATYEQYF
TRBJ2-2 TRBD1 . TRBV5-5 TGTGCCAGCAGCTTCGATCCGGGTGTTTTTGGACAGGGGACCGGGGAGCTGTTTTTT CASSFDPGVFGQGTGELFF
TRBJ2-1 TRBD1 . TRBV5-5 TGTGCCAGCAGCCGGGACAGGGGCACCAGCGAGCAGTTCTTC CASSRDRGTSEQFF
TRBJ1-1 . . TRBV9 TGTGCCAGCAGCGTAGCCCACTTGGGGGGTACTGAAGCTTTCTTT CASSVAHLGGTEAFF
TRBJ1-1 TRBD1 . TRBV10-3 TGTGCCATCAGTGAGTTAGGACAGGGTCTTGAAGCTTTCTTT CAISELGQGLEAFF
TRBJ2-5 TRBD1 . TRBV7-2 TGTGCCAGCAGCTTAGTTGGGGCAGGGGGCTTAGGGCAAGAGACCCAGTACTTC CASSLVGAGGLGQETQYF
TRBJ2-1 TRBD2 . TRBV29-1 TGCAGCGTTGAAGATCTTCTGGGAGGCGGGGGGTTCAATGAGCAGTTCTTC CSVEDLLGGGGFNEQFF
TRBJ2-3 . . TRBV7-8 TGTGCCAGCAGCTCCCAGGATACGCAGTATTTT CASSSQDTQYF
TRBJ1-5 TRBD1 . TRBV27 TGTGCCAGCAGTAAAGGGACAGTGGGGAATCAGCCCCAGCATTTT CASSKGTVGNQPQHF
TRBJ2-7 . once TRBV5-4 TGTGCCAGCAGCTTGAATCGGGATGACGAGCAGTACTTC CASSLNRDDEQYF
TRBJ1-4 . . TRBV6-6 TGTGCCAGCACCGACTCGACGACTAATGAAAAACTGTTTTTT CASTDSTTNEKLFF
TRBJ2-7 . . TRBV5-6 TGTGCCAGCAGCTTGGGGGCAGGGGCCGAGCAGTACTTC CASSLGAGAEQYF
TRBJ2-7 TRBD1 . TRBV6-5 TGTGCCAGCAGTTACTCGGGACAGGGAACCTACGAGCAGTACTTC CASSYSGQGTYEQYF
TRBJ1-2 . few TRBV7-2 TGTGCCAGCAGCTCAGACGGGGGGCCTGGCTACACCTTC CASSSDGGPGYTF
TRBJ2-3 TRBD2 . TRBV9 TGTGCCAGCAGCTTCACTAGCGGGGTGAGCACAGATACGCAGTATTTT CASSFTSGVSTDTQYF
TRBJ2-7 TRBD1 once TRBV5-5 TGTGCCAGCAGCGCACCGGGACAGGGTATTTACGAGCAGTACTTC CASSAPGQGIYEQYF
TRBJ2-3 TRBD2 . TRBV27 TGTGCCACCAGACTAGCGGGGACAGATACGCAGTATTTT CATRLAGTDTQYF
TRBJ1-2 . . TRBV9 TGTGCCAGCAGCATCGAGGTGAGCGGGATTAACTATGGCTACACCTTC CASSIEVSGINYGYTF
TRBJ1-6 . once TRBV7-9 TGTGCCAGCAGCCCCGGAGAAAGGTCCTATAATTCACCCCTCCACTTT CASSPGERSYNSPLHF
TRBJ1-2 . . TRBV27 TGTGCCAGCAGTTTTTTAAACGCCCGGGACACTAATGGCTACACCTTC CASSFLNARDTNGYTF
TRBJ1-2 TRBD1 . TRBV10-3 TGTGCCATCAGTGGGGGACAGCTCTATGGCTACACCTTC CAISGGQLYGYTF
TRBJ1-1 . . TRBV18 TGTGCCAGCTCTCAGGGGCTGCTGAACACTGAAGCTTTCTTT CASSQGLLNTEAFF
TRBJ1-2 . few TRBV29-1 TGCAGCGTTGAAGATCAGGGAGGTCCTGGCTACACCTTC CSVEDQGGPGYTF